The 24 T cell receptor beta chains below were found in one sample sequenced in a study of blood T cell repertoires in COVID-19. Produced via immunoSEQ multiplex PCR; TCRdb's table is partial and in-frame only. The table shows over 200,000 clones, with approximately 84% occurring only once. The sample taken for sequencing was peripheral blood. Source of these receptors: a man aged 40-55 years with active or convalescent COVID-19.

The rearrangement joins TRBV6-1 to TRBJ1-5, with D hard to call. The CDR3 contains 14 residues. Germline V gene data show CDR1 as MNHNS and CDR2 as SASEGT. V was shortened by 1 base and J by 11 bases, with 15 bases between the two germline ends. CDR3 sequence (DNA): TGTGCCAGCAGTGAAGTTTACGCCCCGAGGACCCAGCATTTT. Encoded protein: CASSEVYAPRTQHF.

The chain links TRBV5-4 to TRBJ2-5, with TRBD1 matching over 9 bases. The CDR3 contains 15 residues. The junction had 8 bases not matched to a gene; V was cut back by 4 bases and J by 4 bases. Germline V CDR1 and CDR2: SGHNT, YYREEE (reference sequence). The CDR3 coding sequence is TGTGCCAGCAGCCTAGGACAGGGGAGGGGAGAGACCCAGTACTTC. It yields the protein CASSLGQGRGETQYF.

V and J are TRBV27 and TRBJ1-2, with no clear D. V was clipped by 7 bases and J by 4 bases, with 10 bases between them. Germline V gene sequence: CDR1 MNHEY, CDR2 SMNVEV (reference sequence). The CDR3 is made up of 12 amino acids. CDR3 region: CASTTLGYGYTF. The CDR3 bases are TGTGCCAGCACTACCCTCGGCTATGGCTACACCTTC.

This clone appeared a few times. The chain employs TRBV28 and TRBJ1-1; 8 positions agree with TRBD1. The CDR3 sequence is 14 residues long. The ends lost 7 bases at V and 1 base at J; junction bases unmatched: 5. Germline V lookup: CDR1 MDHEN, CDR2 SYDVKM. CDR3 coding DNA: TGTGCCAGCACCCCCGGGACAGGGAACACTGAAGCTTTCTTT. Its protein is CASTPGTGNTEAFF.

The rearrangement uses TRBV6-5 and TRBJ2-1, with D tentatively TRBD1 (5 bases). V lost 4 bases to trimming and J lost 4 bases, with 8 bases between them. This CDR3 region has 13 residues. Looked up from germline, CDR1 is MNHEY and CDR2 is SVGAGI. This chain's CDR3 is CASSLSGYNEQFF. Here the CDR3 DNA reads TGTGCCAGCAGTTTGTCAGGGTACAATGAGCAGTTCTTC.

This sequence joins TRBV4-1 and TRBJ2-3, with TRBD2 matching over 9 bases. This CDR3 has 20 residues. Germline V gene data show CDR1 as MGHRA and CDR2 as YSYEKL. The V segment lost 0 bases and the J segment 0 bases; nucleotides outside the gene matches: 13. This CDR3 reads CASSQEELAGLHRSTDTQYF. The DNA of the CDR3 is TGCGCCAGCAGCCAAGAGGAACTAGCGGGTCTTCACCGTAGCACAGATACGCAGTATTTT.

This chain links TRBV5-5 with TRBJ2-7, with unresolved D. Germline V gene lookup returns CDR1 SGHKS and CDR2 YYEKEE (reference sequence). The CDR3 loop spans 12 amino acids. V was trimmed by 5 bases and J by 7 bases, leaving 13 bases between them. The CDR3 DNA sequence: TGTGCCAGCAGATCCCTAATAGAAGAGCAGTACTTC. Its protein is CASRSLIEEQYF.

Of note for this clone: Distinct nucleotide sequences in the sample also encode this CDR3. The gene calls are TRBV2 and TRBJ2-7; 10 nucleotides agree with TRBD1. CDR1 SNHLY and CDR2 FYNNEI come from the germline V gene. The junction had 4 bases not matched to a gene; V was cut back by 3 bases and J by 5 bases. The CDR3 totals 14 residues. The CDR3 region has the DNA TGTGCCAGCAGTGACCGGGACAGGGGCGACGAGCAGTACTTC. It is translated as CASSDRDRGDEQYF.

V is TRBV7-2 and J is TRBJ2-1; the match to TRBD2 covers 12 bases. This CDR3 spans 19 amino acids. Germline V gene sequence: CDR1 SGHTA, CDR2 FQGNSA. Germline trimming cut 2 bases from V and 8 bases from J; bases unmatched to any gene: 16. DNA for the CDR3: TGTGCCAGCAGCTTATCAATCGCTAGCGGGAGGGCCCAGCCCCATGAGCAGTTCTTC. This codes for CASSLSIASGRAQPHEQFF.

The chain recombines TRBV19 with TRBJ1-1; maybe TRBD1 (6 bases). Trimming shortened V by 11 bases and J by 1 base, and 14 bases separated the two germline ends. Germline values: CDR1 LNHDA, CDR2 SQIVND (reference sequence). The CDR3 runs 13 residues. The CDR3 loop is CACSGGANTEAFF. CDR3 coding DNA: TGTGCCTGCTCGGGGGGGGCGAACACTGAAGCTTTCTTT.

The chain joins TRBV4-2 to TRBJ1-2, with D possibly TRBD1 on 6 matching bases. Looked up from germline, CDR1 is LGHNA and CDR2 is YNFKEQ. Trimming removed 2 bases from V and 4 bases from J, with 17 bases in between. The CDR3 length is 16 residues. The CDR3 DNA reads as TGTGCCAGCAGCCAATATGTAGGGGGGGTCCGCTATGGCTACACCTTC. This codes for CASSQYVGGVRYGYTF.

The chain is built from TRBV19 and TRBJ2-2; 7 bases match TRBD1. Looked up from germline, CDR1 is LNHDA and CDR2 is SQIVND (reference sequence). The ends lost 6 bases at V and 7 bases at J; junction bases unmatched: 5. The CDR3 consists of 13 residues. The CDR3 DNA is TGTGCCAGTAGGCTACAGGGGCGCGGGGAGCTGTTTTTT. This encodes CASRLQGRGELFF.

V gene TRBV28 combines with J gene TRBJ2-7; 11 nucleotides match TRBD1. V shed 5 bases and J 7 bases; nucleotides not matched to a gene: 10. Germline V gene sequence: CDR1 MDHEN, CDR2 SYDVKM. The CDR3 length is 15 residues. The CDR3 region is CASSVDRGHAGEQYF. For the CDR3, the DNA is TGTGCCAGCAGTGTGGACAGGGGGCACGCTGGGGAGCAGTACTTC.

J is TRBJ2-7 and V is TRBV5-6, with 9 nucleotides matching TRBD1. Looked up from germline, CDR1 is SGHDT and CDR2 is YYEEEE. Trimming removed 0 bases from V and 4 bases from J; junction bases left unmatched: 2. CDR3 length equals 14 residues. In DNA form, the CDR3 reads TGTGCCAGCAGCTTGGTACAGGGGGCATACGAGCAGTACTTC. Amino acids: CASSLVQGAYEQYF. The variable domain in full, completed from reference TRBV5-6 and TRBJ2-7, reads DAGVTQSPTHLIKTRGQQVTLRCSPKSGHDTVSWYQQALGQGPQFIFQYYEEEERQRGNFPDRFSGHQFPNYSSELNVNALLLGDSALYLCASSLVQGAYEQYFGPGTRLTVT.

The rearrangement uses TRBV19 and TRBJ1-2; 10 nucleotides line up with TRBD1. Germline trimming cut 2 bases from V and 7 bases from J; bases unmatched to any gene: 7. The CDR3 is 15 residues long. Germline V gene lookup returns CDR1 LNHDA and CDR2 SQIVND (reference sequence). CDR3 nucleotide sequence: TGTGCCAGTAGTATAACGAGACAGGGGGCTCGTGGCTACACCTTC. This codes for CASSITRQGARGYTF.

This rearrangement joins TRBV2 to TRBJ1-6; TRBD1 matches 7 bases. V dropped 3 bases and J dropped 9; count of bases not matched to a gene: 11. CDR1 and CDR2 (germline): SNHLY, FYNNEI. The CDR3 has 16 amino acids. The CDR3 spells CASSETGKVISSPLHF. In DNA form, the CDR3 reads TGTGCCAGCAGTGAGACAGGGAAGGTCATAAGTTCACCCCTCCACTTT.

The V and J genes are TRBV3-1 (or the pseudogene TRBV3-2) and TRBJ1-4; weak D call: TRBD1 (6 bases). CDR3 length: 13 amino acids. V shed 0 bases and J shed 8 bases, with 7 bases lying between them. Per the germline V gene, CDR1 is LGHDT and CDR2 is YNNKEL (reference sequence). The CDR3 reads CASSQERGEKLFF. The CDR3 region has the DNA TGTGCCAGCAGCCAAGAAAGGGGGGAAAAACTGTTTTTT.

The chain joins TRBV2 to TRBJ2-2; D is ambiguous. The germline V gene encodes CDR1 SNHLY and CDR2 FYNNEI. CDR3 length: 13 amino acids. The V end lost 5 bases, the J end lost 3 bases, and 7 bases lay between the germline ends. In DNA form, the CDR3 reads TGTGCCAGCAGTTTAGTCTACACCGGGGAGCTGTTTTTT. The encoded protein is CASSLVYTGELFF. Full variable domain (rest looked up from reference TRBV2 and TRBJ2-2): EPEVTQTPSHQVTQMGQEVILRCVPISNHLYFYWYRQILGQKVEFLVSFYNNEISEKSEIFDDQFSVERPDGSNFTLKIRSTKLEDSAMYFCASSLVYTGELFFGEGSRLTVL.

The V gene is TRBV7-9, the J gene TRBJ2-4; 9 bases map to TRBD1. This CDR3 region has 15 residues. V was clipped by 3 bases and J by 4 bases; unmatched bases: 4. Germline V CDR1 and CDR2: SEHNR, FQNEAQ (reference sequence). CDR3 in amino acids: CASSFAGTGKNIQYF. The CDR3 DNA reads as TGTGCCAGCAGCTTTGCCGGGACAGGGAAAAACATTCAGTACTTC.

The genes are TRBV7-8 and TRBJ1-4; D gene unclear. The germline V and J ends were trimmed by 1 base and 2 bases, with 14 bases remaining between them. The germline gives CDR1 SGHVS, CDR2 FQNEAQ. This CDR3 spans 17 amino acids. Written as DNA, the CDR3 is TGTGCCAGCAGCTTAGGACCTCCGAGGTACACTAATGAAAAACTGTTTTTT. Its protein is CASSLGPPRYTNEKLFF. Combining the CDR3 with reference TRBV7-8 and TRBJ1-4 gives the whole variable domain GAGVSQSPRYKVAKRGQDVALRCDPISGHVSLFWYQQALGQGPEFLTYFQNEAQLDKSGLPSDRFFAERPEGSVSTLKIQRTQQEDSAVYLCASSLGPPRYTNEKLFFGSGTQLSVL.

The V and J genes are TRBV27 and TRBJ1-1; 7 nucleotides agree with TRBD1. V shed 8 bases and J 0 bases; nucleotides not matched to a gene: 6. The CDR3 contains 14 residues. The germline gives CDR1 MNHEY, CDR2 SMNVEV (reference sequence). CDR3 residues: CASQGGLMNTEAFF. The CDR3 coding sequence is TGTGCCAGCCAAGGGGGCCTCATGAACACTGAAGCTTTCTTT.

V gene TRBV5-1 combines with J gene TRBJ1-1; D remains ambiguous. Germline loops: CDR1 SGHRS, CDR2 YFSETQ. V was clipped by 4 bases and J by 0 bases, with 13 bases between them. CDR3 length: 15 amino acids. CDR3 coding DNA: TGCGCCAGCAGCGTCGCGGAAGTCATGAACACTGAAGCTTTCTTT. It translates to CASSVAEVMNTEAFF.

The chain employs TRBV27 and TRBJ1-5; D ambiguous. Per the germline V gene, CDR1 is MNHEY and CDR2 is SMNVEV (reference sequence). V was clipped by 0 bases and J by 0 bases, with 6 bases between them. CDR3 size: 15 residues. The DNA of the CDR3 is TGTGCCAGCAGTTTATCCACTTATAGCAATCAGCCCCAGCATTTT. This sequence encodes CASSLSTYSNQPQHF.

V and J are TRBV23-1 and TRBJ1-6; maybe TRBD1 (5 bases). TRBV23-1 is treated as an ORF (open reading frame) with a function not yet certain. This CDR3 comprises 14 residues. V dropped 4 bases and J dropped 5 bases, with 9 bases sitting between them. CDR3 loop: CASSLRTNNSPLHF. The CDR3 nucleotides read TGCGCCAGCAGTCTAAGGACAAATAATTCACCCCTCCACTTT.